This T cell receptor beta chain was captured by sequencing in a study of spatial heterogeneity in lung cancer. Study-level background: Correlation of TCR transcript counts in tumor regions with a T cell module score from matched bulk RNA-seq was strong.

A distinct unique molecular identifier was carried by each TCR cDNA molecule. One entry per CDR3 protein, called by TCRdb with MiXCR from the 5' RACE reads. The sample carries about 4,000 distinct CDR3 sequences, around 40% recorded once. This clonotype was found a few times. Its antigen is currently unknown. Study findings and constraints: Counts of expanded intratumoral alpha and beta TCRs tracked tumor mutation counts.

As to time point: sample taken at primary tumor resection. Samples were obtained from some 70 donors, all untreated early-stage non-small cell lung cancer patients. The authors sequenced whole RNA from tumor, nontumor lung or frozen PBMC without sorting. Looked up from germline, CDR1 is SQVTM and CDR2 is ANQGSEA. The CDR3 has 14 amino acids. The V gene is TRBV29-1, the J gene TRBJ2-3; 14 nucleotides line up with TRBD2. This clonotype was obtained from a male donor with early-stage non-small cell lung cancer. This specimen consisted of lung tumor tissue, obtained at surgery. The CDR3 region has the DNA TGCAGTGGGGGACTAGCGGGAGTCACAGATACGCAGTATTTT. It codes for CSGGLAGVTDTQYF.